The following is a T cell receptor (beta chain) sequence with its context. Per the original methods: From reference gene primer amplification, estimates of nucleated cell counts were derived. Data came from immunoSEQ multiplex PCR; TCRdb stores just in-frame clones and leaves some out. V and J calls plus clone size are reproduced from that table; the DNA served to infer D and trimming. The sample has over 150,000 clones; 78% are singletons. CDR3 length equals 15 residues. With V trimmed by 4 bases and J by 7 bases, 10 bases remained unmatched. The V gene's germline CDR1 is SGDLS and CDR2 YYNGEE. This specimen belongs to a study of blood T cell repertoires in COVID-19. Study-wide background: Whether acute or convalescent, the COVID-19 samples came from the United States, Italy and Spain. PBMCs, B-cell-depleted T cells, or T cells were the source of the cDNA or gDNA that made up the material.

The TCR originated in an elderly man with acute or convalescent COVID-19. Source material: peripheral blood. The chain joins TRBV9 to TRBJ2-2; TRBD2 matches at 7 bases. The CDR3 reads CASSPRRGSHGELFF. The CDR3, as DNA: TGTGCCAGCAGCCCCCGGCGGGGGTCGCACGGGGAGCTGTTTTTT.